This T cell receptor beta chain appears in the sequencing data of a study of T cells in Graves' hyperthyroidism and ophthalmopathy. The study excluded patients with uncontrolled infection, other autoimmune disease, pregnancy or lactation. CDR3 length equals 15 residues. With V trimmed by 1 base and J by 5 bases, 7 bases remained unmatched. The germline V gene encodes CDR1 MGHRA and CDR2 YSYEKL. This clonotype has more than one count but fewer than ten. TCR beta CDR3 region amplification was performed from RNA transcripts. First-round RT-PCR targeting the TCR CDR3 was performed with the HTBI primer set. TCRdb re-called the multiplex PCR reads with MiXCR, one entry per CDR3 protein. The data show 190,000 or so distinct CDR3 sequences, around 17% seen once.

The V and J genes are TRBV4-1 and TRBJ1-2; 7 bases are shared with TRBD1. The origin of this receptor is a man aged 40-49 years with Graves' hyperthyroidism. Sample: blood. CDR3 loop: CASSQVWTGSYGYTF. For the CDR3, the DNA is TGCGCCAGCAGCCAAGTGTGGACAGGTTCTTATGGCTACACCTTC.